This entry features one TCR beta chain sequence. The data belong to a study of blood T cell repertoires in COVID-19. Study background: Spain, Italy and the United States supplied samples that represented acute and convalescent COVID-19. Sources were T cells, B-cell-depleted T cells, or PBMCs; the material itself was cDNA or gDNA.

Authors' data handling: The assay estimated nucleated cells by amplifying reference gene primers. Repertoires were generated with immunoSEQ multiplex PCR, while TCRdb's copy carries only in-frame clones and drops some. From that table come the V and J calls and clone size; the DNA was used to work out D and trimming. This table has about 89,000 clones, 65% to 85% appearing once. There are 16 residues in the CDR3. Germline V gives CDR1 SGHTA, CDR2 FQGTGA. V was clipped by 3 bases and J by 5 bases; unmatched bases: 8. The origin of this receptor is a woman aged 80 or over with acute or convalescent COVID-19. Sample: peripheral blood. This rearrangement joins TRBV7-3 to TRBJ2-2; 8 bases line up with TRBD1. The CDR3 loop is CASSLALNRGTGELFF. In DNA, the CDR3 is TGTGCCAGCAGCTTGGCCCTGAACAGGGGGACCGGGGAGCTGTTTTTT.